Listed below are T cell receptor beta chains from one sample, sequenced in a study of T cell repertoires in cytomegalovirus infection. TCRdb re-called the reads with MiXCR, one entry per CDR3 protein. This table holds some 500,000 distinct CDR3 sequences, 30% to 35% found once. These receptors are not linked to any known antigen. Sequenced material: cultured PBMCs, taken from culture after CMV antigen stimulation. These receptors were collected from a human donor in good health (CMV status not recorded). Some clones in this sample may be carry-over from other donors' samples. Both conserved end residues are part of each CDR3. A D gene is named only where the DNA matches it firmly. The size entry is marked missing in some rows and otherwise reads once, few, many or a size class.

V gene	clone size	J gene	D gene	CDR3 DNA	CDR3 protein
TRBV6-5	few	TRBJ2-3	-	TGTGCCAGCAGTTACTCGTTGGGCGCCACAGATACGCAGTATTTT	CASSYSLGATDTQYF
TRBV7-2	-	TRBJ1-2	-	TGTGCCAGCAGCTTAGCGCGAGGGGCCGGCTATGGCTACACCTTC	CASSLARGAGYGYTF
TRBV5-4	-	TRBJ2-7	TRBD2	TGTGCCAGCAGCTTTCCTAGCGGGAGCGTTAAGTACTTC	CASSFPSGSVKYF
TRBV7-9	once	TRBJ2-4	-	TGTGCCACCAGCCCCCCGCACAGTATCGCCAAAAACATTCAGTACTTC	CATSPPHSIAKNIQYF
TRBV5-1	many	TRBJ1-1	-	TGCGCCAGCAGCCGGGAAGGCACTGAAGCTTTCTTT	CASSREGTEAFF
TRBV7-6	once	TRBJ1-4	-	TGTGCCAGCAGCCTAAACGGGGAAAAACTGTTTTTT	CASSLNGEKLFF
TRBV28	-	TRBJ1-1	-	TGTGCCAGCAGTTTCCCCCTCCGGACTGAAGCTTTCTTT	CASSFPLRTEAFF
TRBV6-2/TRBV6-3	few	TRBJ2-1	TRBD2	TGTGCCAGCAGTTTTGGACTAGCCTACAATGAGCAGTTCTTC	CASSFGLAYNEQFF
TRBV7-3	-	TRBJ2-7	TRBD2	TGTGCCAGCAGCAAGTATTCTAGCGGGAGCACTGGCGAGCAGTACTTC	CASSKYSSGSTGEQYF
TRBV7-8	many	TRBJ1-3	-	TGTGCCAGCAGCTTAGCTGGGTTCCGTCGATCCTCTGGAAACACCATATATTTT	CASSLAGFRRSSGNTIYF
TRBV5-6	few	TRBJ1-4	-	TGTGCCAGCAGCTGGGGGCTCGCAACTAATGAAAAACTGTTTTTT	CASSWGLATNEKLFF
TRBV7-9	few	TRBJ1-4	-	TGTGCCAGCAGCTTAAGTCTTGGGGAAAAACTGTTTTTT	CASSLSLGEKLFF
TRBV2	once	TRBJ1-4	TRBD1	TGTGCCAGCAGATCGGACAGGTTTAATGAAAAACTGTTTTTT	CASRSDRFNEKLFF
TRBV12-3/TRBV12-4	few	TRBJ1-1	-	TGTGCCAGCAGCTCTCAGGGGAGCACTGAAGCTTTCTTT	CASSSQGSTEAFF
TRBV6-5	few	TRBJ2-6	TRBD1	TGTGCCAGCAGTTACGGGACAGGGGCAGGTGGGGCCAACGTCCTGACTTTC	CASSYGTGAGGANVLTF
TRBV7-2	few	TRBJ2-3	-	TGTGCCAGCAGCCCTTTCGCCCTTGCAGATACGCAGTATTTT	CASSPFALADTQYF
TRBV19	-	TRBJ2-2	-	TGTGCCAGTTGTTCTAGTTCTAGCTGGCCCGGGGAGCTGTTTTTT	CASCSSSSWPGELFF
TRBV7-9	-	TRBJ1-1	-	TGTGCCAGCAGCTTAGGCCCGGTCTCTGAAGCTTTCTTT	CASSLGPVSEAFF
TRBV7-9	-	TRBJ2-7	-	TGTGCCAGCAGCTTAAATGGGGTCCCTTACGAGCAGTACTTC	CASSLNGVPYEQYF
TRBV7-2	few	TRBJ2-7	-	TGTGCCAGCAGCTTTAGGGGCCTAACAGTAAACGAGCAGTACTTC	CASSFRGLTVNEQYF
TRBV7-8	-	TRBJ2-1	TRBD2	TGTGCCAGCAGACGGAGGTGGGAGGGCCGGGACAATGAGCAGTTCTTC	CASRRRWEGRDNEQFF
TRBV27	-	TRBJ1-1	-	TGTGCCAGCAGTTTATTCCGGTTCGCGAACACTGAAGCTTTCTTT	CASSLFRFANTEAFF
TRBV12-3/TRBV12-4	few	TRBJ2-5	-	TGTGCCAGCAGTTTAGCGCGTAGCGCTCAAGAGACCCAGTACTTC	CASSLARSAQETQYF
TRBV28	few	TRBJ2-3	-	TGTGCCAGCAGCTTAAACAGAGATACGCAGTATTTT	CASSLNRDTQYF
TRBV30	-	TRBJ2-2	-	TGTGCCTGGCCTAGGAACCCCGGGGAGCTGTTTTTT	CAWPRNPGELFF
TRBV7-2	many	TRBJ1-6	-	TGTGCCAGCAGCCTTATCGACGGGACTTTAAATTCACCCCTCCACTTT	CASSLIDGTLNSPLHF
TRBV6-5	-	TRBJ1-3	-	TGTGCCAGCAGTTACTCGATTGATAGCAGACTCTCTGGAAACACCATATATTTT	CASSYSIDSRLSGNTIYF
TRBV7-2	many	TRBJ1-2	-	TGTGCCAGCAGCTTCGACAGAGACTATGGCTACACCTTC	CASSFDRDYGYTF
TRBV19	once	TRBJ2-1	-	TGTGCCAGTATTGGCGTTCCCTACAATGAGCAGTTCTTC	CASIGVPYNEQFF
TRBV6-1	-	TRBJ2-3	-	TGTGCCAGCAGTCCCTCATGGGCGGTACGCACAGATACGCAGTATTTT	CASSPSWAVRTDTQYF
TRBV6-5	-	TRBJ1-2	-	TGTGCCAGCAGGCCCCGGGAGATCTATGGCTACACCTTC	CASRPREIYGYTF
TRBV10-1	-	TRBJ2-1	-	TGCGCCACCTCGAGCTCCTACAATGAGCAGTTCTTC	CATSSSYNEQFF
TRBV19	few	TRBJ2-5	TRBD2	TGTGCCTCCTCTAGCGGGAGAAAAGAGACCCAGTACTTC	CASSSGRKETQYF
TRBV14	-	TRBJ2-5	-	TGTGCCAGCAGCCAGGAGGGCAGTCAAGAGACCCAGTACTTC	CASSQEGSQETQYF
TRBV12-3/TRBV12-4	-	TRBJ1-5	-	TGTGCCAGCAGCTCCATCGGGCCCCAGCATTTT	CASSSIGPQHF
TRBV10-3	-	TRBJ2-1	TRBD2	TGTGCCATCAGTGACACCGGGACTAGCGCATACAATGAGCAGTTCTTC	CAISDTGTSAYNEQFF
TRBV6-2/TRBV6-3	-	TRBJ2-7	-	TGTGCCAGCAGTTACTCGTCGGGTTCTGCGGGGACCTACGAGCAGTACTTC	CASSYSSGSAGTYEQYF
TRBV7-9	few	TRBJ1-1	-	TGTGCCAGCAGTGCCTTGCCTCGGGGGAACACTGAAGCTTTCTTT	CASSALPRGNTEAFF
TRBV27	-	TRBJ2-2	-	TGTGCCAGCAGTCCGTTGCAGGGGGAGCTGTTTTTT	CASSPLQGELFF
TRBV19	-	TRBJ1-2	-	TGTGCCACCACCGAACGACCCGGGTATGGCTACACCTTC	CATTERPGYGYTF
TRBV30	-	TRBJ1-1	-	TGTGCCTGGAGTCCTGGGGGGGCCGCTTTCTTT	CAWSPGGAAFF
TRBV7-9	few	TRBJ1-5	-	TGTGCCAGCAGCACCTTTGGGGGGGATCAGCCCCAGCATTTT	CASSTFGGDQPQHF